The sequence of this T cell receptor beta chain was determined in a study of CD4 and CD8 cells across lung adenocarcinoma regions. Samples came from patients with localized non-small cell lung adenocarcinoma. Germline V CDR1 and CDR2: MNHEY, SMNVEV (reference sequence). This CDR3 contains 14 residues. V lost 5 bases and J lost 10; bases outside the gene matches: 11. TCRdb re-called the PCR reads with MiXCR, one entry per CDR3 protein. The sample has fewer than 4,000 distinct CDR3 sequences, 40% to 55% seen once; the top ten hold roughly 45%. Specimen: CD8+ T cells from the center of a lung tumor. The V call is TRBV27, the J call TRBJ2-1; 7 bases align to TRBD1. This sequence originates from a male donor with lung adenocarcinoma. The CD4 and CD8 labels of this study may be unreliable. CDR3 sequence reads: CASSPWDRTYEQFF. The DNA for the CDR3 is TGTGCCAGCAGTCCCTGGGACAGAACCTACGAGCAGTTCTTC.